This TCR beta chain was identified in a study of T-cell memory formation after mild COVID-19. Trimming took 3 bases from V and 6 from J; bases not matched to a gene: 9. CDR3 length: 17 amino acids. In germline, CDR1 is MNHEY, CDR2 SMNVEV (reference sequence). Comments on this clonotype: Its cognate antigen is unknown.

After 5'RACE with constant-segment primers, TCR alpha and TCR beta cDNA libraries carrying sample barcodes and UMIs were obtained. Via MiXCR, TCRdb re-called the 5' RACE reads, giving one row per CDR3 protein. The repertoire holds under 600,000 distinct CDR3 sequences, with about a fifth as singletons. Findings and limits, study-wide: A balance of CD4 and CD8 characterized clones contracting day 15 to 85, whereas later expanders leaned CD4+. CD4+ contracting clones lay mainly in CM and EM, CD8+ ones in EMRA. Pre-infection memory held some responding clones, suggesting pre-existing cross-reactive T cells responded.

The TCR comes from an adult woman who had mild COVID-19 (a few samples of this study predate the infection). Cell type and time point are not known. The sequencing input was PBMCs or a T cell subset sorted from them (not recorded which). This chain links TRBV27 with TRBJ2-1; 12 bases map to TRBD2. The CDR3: CASSLLAGGRHRNEQFF. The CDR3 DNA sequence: TGTGCCAGCAGTTTGCTAGCGGGAGGGCGTCACCGCAATGAGCAGTTCTTC.